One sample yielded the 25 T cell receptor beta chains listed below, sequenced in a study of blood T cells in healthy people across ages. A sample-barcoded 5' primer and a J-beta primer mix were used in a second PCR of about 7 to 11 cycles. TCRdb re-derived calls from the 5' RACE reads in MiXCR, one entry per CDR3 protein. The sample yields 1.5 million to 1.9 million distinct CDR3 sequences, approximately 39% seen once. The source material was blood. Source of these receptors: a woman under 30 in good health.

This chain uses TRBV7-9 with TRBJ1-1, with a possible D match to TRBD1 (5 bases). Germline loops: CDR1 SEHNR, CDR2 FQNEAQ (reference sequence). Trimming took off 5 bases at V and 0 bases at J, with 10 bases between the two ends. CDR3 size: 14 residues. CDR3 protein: CASSGDVMNTEAFF. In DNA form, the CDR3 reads TGTGCCAGCAGCGGGGACGTCATGAACACTGAAGCTTTCTTT.

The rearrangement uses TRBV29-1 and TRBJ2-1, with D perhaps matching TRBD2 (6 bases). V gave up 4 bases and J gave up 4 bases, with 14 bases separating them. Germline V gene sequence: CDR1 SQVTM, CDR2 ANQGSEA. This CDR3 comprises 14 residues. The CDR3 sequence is CSVVGTALYNEQFF. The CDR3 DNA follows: TGCAGCGTTGTAGGGACTGCCCTTTACAATGAGCAGTTCTTC.

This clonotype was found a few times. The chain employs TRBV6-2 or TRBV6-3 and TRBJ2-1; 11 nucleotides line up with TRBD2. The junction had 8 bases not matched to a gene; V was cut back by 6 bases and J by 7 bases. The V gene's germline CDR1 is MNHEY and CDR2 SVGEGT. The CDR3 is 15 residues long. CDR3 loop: CASRDGSSGRNEQFF. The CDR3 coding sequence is TGTGCCAGCAGGGATGGATCTAGCGGGAGGAATGAGCAGTTCTTC.

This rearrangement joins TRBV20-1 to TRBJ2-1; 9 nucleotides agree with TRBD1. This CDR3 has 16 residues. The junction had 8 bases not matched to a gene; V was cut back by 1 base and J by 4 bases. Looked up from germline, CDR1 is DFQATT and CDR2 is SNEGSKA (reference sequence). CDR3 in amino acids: CSARGLRTGAYNEQFF. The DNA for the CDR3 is TGCAGTGCTAGAGGGTTAAGGACAGGGGCTTACAATGAGCAGTTCTTC.

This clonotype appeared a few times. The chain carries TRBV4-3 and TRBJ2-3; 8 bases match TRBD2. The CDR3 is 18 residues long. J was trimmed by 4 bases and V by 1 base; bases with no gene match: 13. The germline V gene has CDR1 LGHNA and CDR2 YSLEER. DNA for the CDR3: TGCGCCAGCAGCCAAGTAGCTCCCCACGGGGGGGCATCAGATACGCAGTATTTT. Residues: CASSQVAPHGGASDTQYF.

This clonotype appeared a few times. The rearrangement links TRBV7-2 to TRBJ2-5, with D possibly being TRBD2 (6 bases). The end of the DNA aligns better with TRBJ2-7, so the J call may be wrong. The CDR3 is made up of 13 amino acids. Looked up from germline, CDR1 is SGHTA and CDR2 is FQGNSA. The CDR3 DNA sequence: TGTGCCAGCAGCCCTGAACTAGCCCACGAGCAGTACTTC. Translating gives CASSPELAHEQYF.

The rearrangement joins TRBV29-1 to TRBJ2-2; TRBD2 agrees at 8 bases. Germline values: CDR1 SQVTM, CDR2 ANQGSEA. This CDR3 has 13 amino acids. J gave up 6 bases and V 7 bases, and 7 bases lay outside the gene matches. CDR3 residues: CSGGTRSPGELFF. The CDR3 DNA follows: TGCAGCGGCGGGACTAGGTCCCCCGGGGAGCTGTTTTTT.

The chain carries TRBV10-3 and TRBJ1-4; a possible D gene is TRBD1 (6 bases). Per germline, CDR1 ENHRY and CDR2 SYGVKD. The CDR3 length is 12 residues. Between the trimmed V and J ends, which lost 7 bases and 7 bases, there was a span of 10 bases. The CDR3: CAIKGEFEKLFF. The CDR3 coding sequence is TGTGCCATCAAGGGGGAATTTGAAAAACTGTTTTTT.

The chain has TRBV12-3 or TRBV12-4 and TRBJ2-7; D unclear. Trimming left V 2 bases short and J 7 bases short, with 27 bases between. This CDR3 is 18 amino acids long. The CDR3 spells CASSLIKVPGQAGYEQYF. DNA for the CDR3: TGTGCCAGCAGTTTAATTAAGGTTCCCGGCCAGGCCGGCTATGAGCAGTACTTC.

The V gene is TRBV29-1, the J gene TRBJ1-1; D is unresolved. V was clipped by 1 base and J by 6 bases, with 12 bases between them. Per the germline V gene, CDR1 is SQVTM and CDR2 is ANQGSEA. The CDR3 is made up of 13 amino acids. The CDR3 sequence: CSVEGLMKAEAFF. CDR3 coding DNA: TGCAGCGTTGAAGGCCTCATGAAGGCTGAAGCTTTCTTT. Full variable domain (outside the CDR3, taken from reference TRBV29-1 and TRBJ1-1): SAVISQKPSRDICQRGTSLTIQCQVDSQVTMMFWYRQQPGQSLTLIATANQGSEATYESGFVIDKFPISRPNLTFSTLTVSNMSPEDSSIYLCSVEGLMKAEAFFGQGTRLTVV.

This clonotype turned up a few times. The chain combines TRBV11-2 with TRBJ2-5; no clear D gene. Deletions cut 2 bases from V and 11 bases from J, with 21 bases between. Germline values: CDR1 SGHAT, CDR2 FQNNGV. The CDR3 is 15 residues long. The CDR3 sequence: CASSLISDPYNEQYF. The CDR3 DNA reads TGTGCCAGCAGCTTAATCTCGGACCCCTACAATGAGCAGTACTTC.

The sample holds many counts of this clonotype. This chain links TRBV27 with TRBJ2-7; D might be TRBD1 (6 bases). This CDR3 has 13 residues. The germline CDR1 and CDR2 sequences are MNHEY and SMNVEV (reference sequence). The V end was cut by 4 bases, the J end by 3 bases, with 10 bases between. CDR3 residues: CASSWTRGYEQYF. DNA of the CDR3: TGTGCCAGCAGTTGGACCAGGGGCTACGAGCAGTACTTC.

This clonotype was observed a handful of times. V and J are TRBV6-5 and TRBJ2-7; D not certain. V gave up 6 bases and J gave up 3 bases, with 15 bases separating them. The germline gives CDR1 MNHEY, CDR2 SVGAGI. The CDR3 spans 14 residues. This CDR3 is CASSRLQTLYEQYF. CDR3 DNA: TGTGCCAGCAGCCGATTACAGACCCTCTACGAGCAGTACTTC.

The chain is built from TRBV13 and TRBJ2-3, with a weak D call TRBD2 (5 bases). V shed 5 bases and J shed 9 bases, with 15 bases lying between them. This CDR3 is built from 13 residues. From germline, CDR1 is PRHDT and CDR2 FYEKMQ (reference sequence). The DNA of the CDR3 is TGTGCCAGCAGCGTACGTAGACCGGGGACGCAGTATTTT. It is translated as CASSVRRPGTQYF.

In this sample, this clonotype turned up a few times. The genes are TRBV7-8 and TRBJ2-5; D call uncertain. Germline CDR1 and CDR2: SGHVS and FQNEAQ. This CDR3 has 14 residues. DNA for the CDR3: TGTGCTATCAGCCCTTCCCCTGGAAAAGAGACCCAGTACTTC. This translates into CAISPSPGKETQYF. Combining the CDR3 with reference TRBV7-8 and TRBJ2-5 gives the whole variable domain GAGVSQSPRYKVAKRGQDVALRCDPISGHVSLFWYQQALGQGPEFLTYFQNEAQLDKSGLPSDRFFAERPEGSVSTLKIQRTQQEDSAVYLCAISPSPGKETQYFGPGTRLLVL.

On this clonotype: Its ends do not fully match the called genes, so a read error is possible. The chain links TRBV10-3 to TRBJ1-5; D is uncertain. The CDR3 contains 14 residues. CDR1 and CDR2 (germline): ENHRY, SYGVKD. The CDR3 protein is CAISEGYSNQPQNF. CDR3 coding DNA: TGTGCCATCAGTGAGGGGTATAGCAATCAGCCCCAGAATTTT.

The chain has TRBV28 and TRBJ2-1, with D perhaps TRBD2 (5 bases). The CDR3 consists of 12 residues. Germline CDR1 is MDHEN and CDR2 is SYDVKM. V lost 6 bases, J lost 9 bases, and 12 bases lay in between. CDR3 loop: CASRSRVSEQFF. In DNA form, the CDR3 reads TGTGCCAGCAGATCGAGGGTCAGTGAGCAGTTCTTC.

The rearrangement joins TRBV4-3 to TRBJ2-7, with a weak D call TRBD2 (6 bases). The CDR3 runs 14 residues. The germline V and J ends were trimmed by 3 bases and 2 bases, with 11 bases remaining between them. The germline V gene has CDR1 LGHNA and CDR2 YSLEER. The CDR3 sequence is CASSQGGIPYEQYF. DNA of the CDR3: TGCGCCAGCAGCCAGGGGGGAATCCCCTACGAGCAGTACTTC.

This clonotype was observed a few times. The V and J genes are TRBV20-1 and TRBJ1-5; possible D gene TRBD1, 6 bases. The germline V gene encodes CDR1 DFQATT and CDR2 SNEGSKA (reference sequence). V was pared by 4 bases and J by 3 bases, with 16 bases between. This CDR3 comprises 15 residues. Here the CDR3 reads CSAKNRDSLNQPQHF. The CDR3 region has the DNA TGCAGTGCTAAAAACAGGGATAGCCTCAATCAGCCCCAGCATTTT.

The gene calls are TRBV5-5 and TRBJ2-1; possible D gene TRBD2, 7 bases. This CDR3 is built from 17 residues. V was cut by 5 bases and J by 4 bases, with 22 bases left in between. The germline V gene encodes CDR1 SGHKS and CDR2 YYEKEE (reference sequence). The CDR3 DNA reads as TGTGCCAGCAGACCTGGAGGTCGGGGGGCAGGGTACAATGAGCAGTTCTTC. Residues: CASRPGGRGAGYNEQFF.

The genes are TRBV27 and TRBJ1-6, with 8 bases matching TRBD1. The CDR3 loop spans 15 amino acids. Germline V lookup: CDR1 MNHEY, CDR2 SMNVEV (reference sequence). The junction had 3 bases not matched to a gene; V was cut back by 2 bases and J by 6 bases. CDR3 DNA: TGTGCCAGCAGTTTAAACAGGGGGGGTAATTCACCCCTCCACTTT. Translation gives CASSLNRGGNSPLHF.

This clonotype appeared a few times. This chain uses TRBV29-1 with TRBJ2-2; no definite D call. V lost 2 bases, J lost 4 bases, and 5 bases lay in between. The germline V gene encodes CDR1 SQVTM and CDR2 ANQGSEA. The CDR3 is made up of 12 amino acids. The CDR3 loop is CSVERSTGELFF. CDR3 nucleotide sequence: TGCAGCGTTGAACGGAGCACCGGGGAGCTGTTTTTT.

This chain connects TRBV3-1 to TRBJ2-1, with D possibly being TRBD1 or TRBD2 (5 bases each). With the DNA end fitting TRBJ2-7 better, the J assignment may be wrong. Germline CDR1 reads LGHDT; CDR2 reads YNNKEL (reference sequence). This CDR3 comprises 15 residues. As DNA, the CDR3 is TGTGCCAGCAGCCAAGATGGGAGACAGTACAATGAGCAGTACTTC. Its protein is CASSQDGRQYNEQYF.

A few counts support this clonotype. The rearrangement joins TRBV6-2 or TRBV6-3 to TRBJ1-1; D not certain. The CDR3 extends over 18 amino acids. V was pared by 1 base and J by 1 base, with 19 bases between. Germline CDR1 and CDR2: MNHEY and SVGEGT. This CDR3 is CASSYYVWAPGANTEAFF. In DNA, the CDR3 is TGTGCCAGCAGTTACTACGTCTGGGCGCCGGGAGCGAACACTGAAGCTTTCTTT.

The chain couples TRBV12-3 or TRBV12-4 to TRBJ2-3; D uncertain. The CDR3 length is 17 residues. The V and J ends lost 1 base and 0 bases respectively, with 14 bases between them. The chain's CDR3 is CASSLDRISRSTDTQYF. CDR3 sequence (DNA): TGTGCCAGCAGTTTAGACAGAATCAGTAGGAGCACAGATACGCAGTATTTT.